Listed below are T cell receptor beta chains from one sample, sequenced in a study of blood T cell repertoires in COVID-19. TCRdb keeps only in-frame clones here, not all; method: immunoSEQ multiplex PCR. There are some 300,000 clones in the sample; around 92% occur only once, and about 2% lies in the top ten. Sequencing used peripheral blood. The receptors were sampled from a woman between 25 and 40 years old with COVID-19, enrolled during active disease. Both conserved end residues are part of each CDR3. D genes are given only for firm matches. Clone size is stated in some rows and not others, as once, few, many or a class when expanded.

d_gene | abundance | j_gene | v_gene | CDR3aa | CDR3nt
NA | NA | TRBJ1-1 | TRBV13 | CASSATLRGLNTEAFF | TGTGCCAGCAGCGCGACGCTACGGGGTCTCAACACTGAAGCTTTCTTT
TRBD1 | NA | TRBJ2-5 | TRBV6-5 | CASRLQGAGETQYF | TGTGCCAGCAGGCTTCAGGGGGCGGGAGAGACCCAGTACTTC
TRBD1 | NA | TRBJ1-1 | TRBV2 | CASSEQGAMNTEAFF | TGTGCCAGCAGTGAACAGGGGGCGATGAACACTGAAGCTTTCTTT
NA | NA | TRBJ1-2 | TRBV29-1 | CSVARGQGLGYTF | TGCAGCGTGGCCCGAGGGCAGGGACTAGGCTACACCTTC
TRBD1 | NA | TRBJ1-6 | TRBV6-5 | CASKTGESYNSPLHF | TGTGCCAGCAAAACAGGGGAGTCCTATAATTCACCCCTCCACTTT
TRBD1 | NA | TRBJ2-2 | TRBV2 | CASSEGTGAILGELFF | TGTGCCAGCAGTGAGGGGACAGGGGCGATCCTTGGGGAGCTGTTTTTT
NA | NA | TRBJ2-5 | TRBV14 | CASSQRHRVETQYF | TGTGCCAGCAGCCAAAGACACAGGGTGGAGACCCAGTACTTC
NA | once | TRBJ1-1 | TRBV7-9 | CASSTDGGIRSFF | TGTGCCAGCAGCACCGACGGAGGGATTCGGAGCTTCTTT
NA | NA | TRBJ1-5 | TRBV4-1 | CASSLLQDQPQHF | TGCGCCAGCAGCCTCTTACAGGATCAGCCCCAGCATTTT
NA | NA | TRBJ2-5 | TRBV11-3 | CASSFTGIQETQYF | TGTGCCAGCAGTTTCACAGGGATCCAAGAGACCCAGTACTTC
NA | once | TRBJ1-1 | TRBV29-1 | CSVDDKMNTEAFF | TGCAGCGTTGATGACAAGATGAACACTGAAGCTTTCTTT
TRBD1 | NA | TRBJ1-2 | TRBV12-5 | CASGLVAGTGVYGYTF | TGTGCTAGTGGTTTGGTTGCCGGGACAGGGGTCTATGGCTACACCTTC
NA | NA | TRBJ1-1 | TRBV2 | CASSLRGSSWAFF | TGTGCCAGCAGTCTCAGGGGCTCTTCCTGGGCTTTCTTT
NA | NA | TRBJ1-1 | TRBV2 | CASSQAGGNTEAFF | TGTGCCAGCAGTCAGGCGGGCGGGAACACTGAAGCTTTCTTT
NA | NA | TRBJ1-5 | TRBV7-8 | CASSFEVGNQPQHF | TGTGCCAGCAGCTTTGAAGTAGGCAATCAGCCCCAGCATTTT
NA | NA | TRBJ1-5 | TRBV18 | CASSTSDQPQHF | TGTGCCAGCTCCACCTCAGATCAGCCCCAGCATTTT
NA | NA | TRBJ1-2 | TRBV30 | CAWGYPPGHGSYGYTF | TGTGCCTGGGGTTACCCACCGGGACACGGCTCCTATGGCTACACCTTC
NA | NA | TRBJ2-2 | TRBV6-4 | CASSRTENTGELFF | TGTGCCAGCAGCAGGACAGAGAACACCGGGGAGCTGTTTTTT
NA | NA | TRBJ1-1 | TRBV29-1 | CSVFGPTEAFF | TGCAGCGTCTTCGGTCCCACTGAAGCTTTCTTT
NA | NA | TRBJ1-2 | TRBV29-1 | CSSISTETGVGYGYTF | TGCAGCTCCATATCCACCGAAACGGGGGTAGGCTATGGCTACACCTTC
TRBD1 | once | TRBJ2-1 | TRBV19 | CASSFTGQGENNEQFF | TGTGCCAGCTCCTTCACCGGACAGGGTGAAAACAATGAGCAGTTCTTC
NA | NA | TRBJ1-3 | TRBV6-5 | CASSQTGTAGNTIYF | TGTGCCAGCAGTCAAACAGGGACGGCTGGAAACACCATATATTTT
NA | NA | TRBJ1-5 | TRBV7-8 | CASSAAPQTLQNQPQHF | TGTGCCAGCAGCGCAGCGCCCCAAACCCTCCAGAATCAGCCCCAGCATTTT
TRBD2 | NA | TRBJ2-5 | TRBV25-1 | CASSAGLARETQYF | TGTGCCAGCAGTGCCGGACTAGCCCGAGAGACCCAGTACTTC
TRBD1 | NA | TRBJ2-7 | TRBV10-1 | CASRFILTGGWYEQYF | TGCGCCAGCAGATTTATACTTACAGGGGGCTGGTACGAGCAGTACTTC
TRBD2 | NA | TRBJ2-5 | TRBV4-1 | CASSPLHRGVGETQYF | TGCGCCAGCAGCCCCCTCCACCGGGGGGTTGGAGAGACCCAGTACTTC
NA | NA | TRBJ2-1 | TRBV7-9 | CASSPRYGGNYNEQFF | TGTGCCAGCAGCCCCCGATACGGGGGAAATTACAATGAGCAGTTCTTC
TRBD1 | NA | TRBJ2-7 | TRBV18 | CASSGTGGVEQYF | TGTGCCAGCTCAGGGACAGGGGGCGTTGAGCAGTACTTC
NA | NA | TRBJ1-5 | TRBV30 | CAWRNSQNQPQHF | TGTGCCTGGAGGAACAGCCAAAATCAGCCCCAGCATTTT
TRBD1 | NA | TRBJ1-6 | TRBV19 | CASSKDRGRGGFRSYNSPLHF | TGTGCCAGTAGTAAGGACAGGGGGCGAGGCGGTTTCAGGTCCTATAATTCACCCCTCCACTTT
TRBD1 | NA | TRBJ1-2 | TRBV9 | CASSAGTVSGYTF | TGTGCCAGCAGCGCCGGGACAGTTTCTGGCTACACCTTC
TRBD1 | NA | TRBJ1-6 | TRBV7-9 | CASSLPGQGAPLHF | TGTGCCAGCAGCTTGCCCGGACAGGGCGCGCCCCTCCACTTT
NA | once | TRBJ2-3 | TRBV5-1 | CASSLLTGTDTQYF | TGCGCCAGCAGCTTGCTGACGGGGACAGATACGCAGTATTTT
NA | NA | TRBJ1-1 | TRBV21-1 | CASSKDCGPKNEAFF | TGTGCCAGCAGCAAAGATTGTGGGCCCAAGAATGAAGCTTTCTTT
NA | NA | TRBJ1-1 | TRBV9 | CASSGQTVNTEAFF | TGTGCCAGCAGCGGACAAACAGTAAACACTGAAGCTTTCTTT
NA | NA | TRBJ2-1 | TRBV9 | CASSVGAGADNEQFF | TGTGCCAGCAGCGTAGGTGCAGGGGCGGACAATGAGCAGTTCTTC
NA | NA | TRBJ2-3 | TRBV18 | CASSPLSGWPIDTQYF | TGTGCCAGCTCACCATTAAGCGGGTGGCCCATAGATACGCAGTATTTT
NA | NA | TRBJ1-5 | TRBV21-1 | CAHSGTGRNSNQPQHF | TGTGCCCATAGCGGGACAGGGCGAAATAGCAATCAGCCCCAGCATTTT
NA | NA | TRBJ2-3 | TRBV4-1 | CASSQLGLATDTQYF | TGCGCCAGCAGCCAATTGGGACTCGCCACAGATACGCAGTATTTT
NA | NA | TRBJ1-5 | TRBV28 | CASSLYDSRNQPQHF | TGTGCCAGCAGTTTATATGACAGCCGTAATCAGCCCCAGCATTTT
NA | NA | TRBJ1-3 | TRBV6-5 | CASSNSLSGNTIYF | TGTGCCAGCAGTAACAGTCTCTCTGGAAACACCATATATTTT
TRBD2 | NA | TRBJ2-5 | TRBV19 | CASSMAGTKGKETQYF | TGTGCCAGTAGTATGGCCGGGACTAAGGGTAAAGAGACCCAGTACTTC
TRBD2 | NA | TRBJ2-3 | TRBV13 | CASSLGRGGTDTQYF | TGTGCCAGCAGCTTAGGGCGGGGGGGCACAGATACGCAGTATTTT
NA | NA | TRBJ2-2 | TRBV5-4 | CASGSWRGPTTGELFF | TGTGCCAGCGGGAGTTGGCGGGGGCCGACCACCGGGGAGCTGTTTTTT
TRBD1 | NA | TRBJ1-2 | TRBV28 | CASSLWGTGATVYGYTF | TGTGCCAGCAGTTTATGGGGGACAGGGGCTACTGTCTATGGCTACACCTTC
NA | NA | TRBJ1-1 | TRBV2 | CASIQTLTPEAFF | TGTGCCAGCATTCAGACTTTGACCCCTGAAGCTTTCTTT
NA | NA | TRBJ2-1 | TRBV7-2 | CASTTTYNEQFF | TGTGCCAGCACCACGACATACAATGAGCAGTTCTTC
NA | NA | TRBJ2-3 | TRBV7-8 | CASSGRGNSQYF | TGTGCCAGCAGCGGGCGCGGGAATTCGCAGTATTTT
TRBD2 | NA | TRBJ2-3 | TRBV30 | CAWSIGTSGGTQYF | TGTGCCTGGAGCATCGGGACTAGCGGGGGTACGCAGTATTTT
NA | NA | TRBJ2-7 | TRBV30 | CAWSVLYEQYF | TGTGCCTGGAGTGTCTTGTACGAGCAGTACTTC
NA | few | TRBJ1-3 | TRBV6-6 | CASTVTAGNTIYF | TGTGCCAGCACGGTCACTGCTGGAAACACCATATATTTT
TRBD1 | once | TRBJ1-2 | TRBV5-4 | CASSYRDRGYVGYTF | TGTGCCAGCAGTTACCGGGACAGGGGGTACGTCGGCTACACCTTC
NA | once | TRBJ1-6 | TRBV5-6 | CASSFTGTSPPLHF | TGTGCCAGCAGCTTTACCGGGACTTCTCCACCCCTCCACTTT